Listed below are T cell receptor beta chains from one sample, sequenced in a study of monozygotic twins with cystic fibrosis. The method was immunoSEQ multiplex PCR; TCRdb's version includes in-frame clones alone and lacks a portion of them. This table has about 23,000 clones, under 95% appearing once. The sample consisted of blood. The receptors stem from a girl aged 2 to 10 with cystic fibrosis. CDR3s include the opening cysteine and the closing phenylalanine or tryptophan.

v_gene,j_gene,CDR3aa
TRBV27,TRBJ2-5,CASSLRGPHPGETQYF
TRBV6-1,TRBJ2-1,CASSEKGVPYNEQFF
TRBV5-1,TRBJ1-4,CASSSGTGNEKLFF
TRBV27,TRBJ1-2,CASRDLGREYGYTF
TRBV5-1,TRBJ1-1,CASSLGGTTGNTEAFF
TRBV19,TRBJ1-6,CASSRPGASDSPLHF
TRBV7-9,TRBJ1-6,CASSGETGYNSPLHF
TRBV6-5,TRBJ1-5,CASRPNPGYGQPQHF
TRBV14,TRBJ1-1,CASSPAGGAEAFF
TRBV6-1,TRBJ2-7,CASSAGVGQGISYEQYF
TRBV10-2,TRBJ1-2,CASSREAGKEEANYGYTF
TRBV7-8,TRBJ1-5,CASSLALVGAGNQPQHF
TRBV7-9,TRBJ2-7,CASSPTGASTYEQYF
TRBV12-5,TRBJ1-1,CASGLVPKTPGDLTEAFF
TRBV30,TRBJ2-5,CAWSAGLAERTQYF
TRBV18,TRBJ1-2,CASSPPGRPVGGYTF
TRBV10-2,TRBJ1-1,CAVGGRRDTEAFF
TRBV7-6,TRBJ2-7,CASSFGQLSYEQYF
TRBV7-2,TRBJ1-2,CASSLDQGEARGYTF
TRBV28,TRBJ1-5,CASSPRTVNSNQPQHF
TRBV10-1,TRBJ2-5,CASSEGSGITQETQYF
TRBV28,TRBJ1-3,CASSSDGTPEYLGNTIYF
TRBV30,TRBJ1-3,CAWSVNSGNTIYF
TRBV6-5,TRBJ2-7,CASREGSSYEQYF
TRBV6-5,TRBJ2-1,CASSYSAGLYNEQFF
TRBV2,TRBJ1-1,CASSDGGDTEAFF
TRBV15,TRBJ2-5,CATSGQKYQETQYF
TRBV6-5,TRBJ2-2,CASSYEGPGELFF
TRBV6-5,TRBJ1-2,CASSLSLQGVYGYTF
TRBV6-6,TRBJ1-2,CASSQTGYGGYGYTF
TRBV5-1,TRBJ2-3,CASSQTGVADTQYF
TRBV7-2,TRBJ1-3,CASRSAIGATGNTIYF
TRBV5-6,TRBJ1-1,CASSLGTDDTEAFF
TRBV9,TRBJ2-3,CASSVAGAEDTQYF
TRBV28,TRBJ1-2,CASSFSGEFYGYTF
TRBV18,TRBJ1-1,CASSPIAGGRGVAEAFF
TRBV30,TRBJ2-3,CAWSAGLAGGSDTQYF
TRBV5-1,TRBJ2-4,CASSLTGGWGNIQYF
TRBV7-9,TRBJ1-6,CASSETVTLHF
TRBV6-5,TRBJ1-4,CASRHTGNTLEKLFF
TRBV11-2,TRBJ2-7,CASSLASQLEQYF
TRBV2,TRBJ2-3,CASSDVGQGFTGTDTQYF
TRBV19,TRBJ2-1,CASSASRGGAYNEQFF
TRBV5-1,TRBJ1-2,CASSFSTDNYGYTF
TRBV18,TRBJ1-5,CASSQQSNQPQHF
TRBV6-1,TRBJ2-7,CASNELSGAKVYEQYF
TRBV18,TRBJ2-6,CASSSGQGYNVLTF
TRBV2,TRBJ2-3,CASRRTENADTQYF
TRBV19,TRBJ2-6,CASRHTTELGTGANVLTF
TRBV29-1,TRBJ1-2,CSVAGINYGYTF
TRBV5-1,TRBJ1-2,CASSPQDNYGYTF
TRBV5-1,TRBJ2-5,CASSLAAAGAETQYF
TRBV20-1,TRBJ2-5,CSANLRETQYF
TRBV5-6,TRBJ1-6,CASSQSRDRGSYNSPLHF
TRBV5-1,TRBJ1-3,CASSPGGHSSGNTIYF